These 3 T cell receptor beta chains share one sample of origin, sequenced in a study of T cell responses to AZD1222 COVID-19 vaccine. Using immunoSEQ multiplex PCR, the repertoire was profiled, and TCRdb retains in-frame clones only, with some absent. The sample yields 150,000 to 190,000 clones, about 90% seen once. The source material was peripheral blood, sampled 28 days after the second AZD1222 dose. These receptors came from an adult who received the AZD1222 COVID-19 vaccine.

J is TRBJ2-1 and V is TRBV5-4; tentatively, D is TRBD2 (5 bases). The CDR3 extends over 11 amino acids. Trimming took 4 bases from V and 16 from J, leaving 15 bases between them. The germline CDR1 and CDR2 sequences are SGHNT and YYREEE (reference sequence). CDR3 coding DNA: TGTGCCAGCAGCCTGACTACCGAGCGCTTCTTC. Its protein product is CASSLTTERFF.

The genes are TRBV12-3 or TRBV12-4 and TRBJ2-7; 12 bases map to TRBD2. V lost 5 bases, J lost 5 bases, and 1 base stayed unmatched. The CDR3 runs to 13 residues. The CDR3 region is CASSGLAGHEQYF. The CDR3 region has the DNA TGTGCCAGCAGTGGACTAGCGGGACACGAGCAGTACTTC.

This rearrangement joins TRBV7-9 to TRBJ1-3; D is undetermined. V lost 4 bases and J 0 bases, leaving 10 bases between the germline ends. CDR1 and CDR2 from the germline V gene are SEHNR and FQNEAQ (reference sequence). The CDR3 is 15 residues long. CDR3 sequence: CASSYTARSGNTIYF. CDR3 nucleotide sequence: TGTGCCAGCAGCTATACAGCGCGCTCTGGAAACACCATATATTTT.